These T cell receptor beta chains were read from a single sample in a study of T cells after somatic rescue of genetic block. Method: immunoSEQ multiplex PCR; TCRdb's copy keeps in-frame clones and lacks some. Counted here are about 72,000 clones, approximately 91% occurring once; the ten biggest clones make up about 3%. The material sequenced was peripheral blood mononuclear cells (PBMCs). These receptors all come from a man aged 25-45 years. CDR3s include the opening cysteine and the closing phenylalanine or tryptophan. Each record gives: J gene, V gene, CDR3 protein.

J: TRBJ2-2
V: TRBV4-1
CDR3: CASSQGQLNTGELFF

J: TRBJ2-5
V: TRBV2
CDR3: CASRGDRGVETQYF

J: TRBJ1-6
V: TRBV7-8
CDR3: CASSLSRDYNSPLHF

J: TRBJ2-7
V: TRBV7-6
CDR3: CASSLERGGAGEQYF

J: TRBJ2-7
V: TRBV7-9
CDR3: CASSGDRSSSYEQYF

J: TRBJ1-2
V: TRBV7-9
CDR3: CASSRDSLFGYTF

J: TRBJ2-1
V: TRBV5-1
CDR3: CASSLVAGSGGEQFF

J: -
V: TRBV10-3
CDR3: CAISEIGQRQYEQYF

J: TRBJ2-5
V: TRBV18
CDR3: CASSPPGTGGQQETQYF

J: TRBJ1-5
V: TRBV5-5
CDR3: CASSLDGTRGQPQHF

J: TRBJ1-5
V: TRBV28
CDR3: CATTPDPPTDYSNQPQHF

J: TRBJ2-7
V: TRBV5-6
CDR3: CASSLMYEQYF

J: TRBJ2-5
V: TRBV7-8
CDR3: CASSPRLNGEQYF

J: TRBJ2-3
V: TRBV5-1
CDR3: CASSPGGRGGQDTQYF

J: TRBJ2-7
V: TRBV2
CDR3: CASSERQALSEQYF

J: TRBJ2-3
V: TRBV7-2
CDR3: CASSFPGRPDTQYF

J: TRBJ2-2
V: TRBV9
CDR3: CASSVLTAGELFF

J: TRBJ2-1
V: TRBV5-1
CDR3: CASSLGGAGNEQFF

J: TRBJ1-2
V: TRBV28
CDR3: CASSFGQSYGYTF

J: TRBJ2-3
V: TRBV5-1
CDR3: CASSYIAGSSTDTQYF

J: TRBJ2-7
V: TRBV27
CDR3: CASSLMVRDYEQYF

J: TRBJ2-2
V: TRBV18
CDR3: CASSPPASGVTGELFF

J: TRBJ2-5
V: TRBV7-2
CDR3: CASSSGPQETQYF

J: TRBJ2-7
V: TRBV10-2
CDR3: CASSEGSGNSYEQYF

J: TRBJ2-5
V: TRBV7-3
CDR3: CASSLTGAGLDF

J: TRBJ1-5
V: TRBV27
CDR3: CASSGTTFQPQHF

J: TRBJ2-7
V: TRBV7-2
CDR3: CASSPTRAQQYF

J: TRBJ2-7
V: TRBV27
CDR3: CASSPTGVSYEQYF

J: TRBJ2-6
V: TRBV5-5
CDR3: CASSWSPGTGSRVHNNVLTF

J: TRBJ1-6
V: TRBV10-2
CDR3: CASSADPNNSPLHF

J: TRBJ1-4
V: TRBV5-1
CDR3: CASSSSGTGNEKLFF

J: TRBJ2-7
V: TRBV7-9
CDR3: CASSSGRLEQYF

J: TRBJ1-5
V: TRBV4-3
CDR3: CASSQFRSHSNQPQHF

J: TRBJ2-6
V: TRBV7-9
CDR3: CAVSRPSGANVLTF